The 18 T cell receptor beta chains below come from one sample, sequenced in a study of cytomegalovirus exposure and HLA in healthy donors. Amplification used 60 Vbeta primers and 13 Jbeta primers. TCRdb's copy holds only in-frame clones and misses some; the assay was immunoSEQ multiplex PCR. In the table there are about 130,000 clones, around four fifths of which are singletons. Sample: PBMCs. Receptors were obtained from a young man in good health and CMV-seronegative.

This chain links TRBV27 with TRBJ1-2, with no clear D. CDR1 is MNHEY, CDR2 SMNVEV, per germline (reference sequence). The CDR3 runs 13 residues. Trimming shortened V by 5 bases and J by 8 bases, and 15 bases separated the two germline ends. CDR3 amino acids: CASSSGGFNGYTF. The DNA of the CDR3 is TGTGCCAGCAGTAGTGGAGGCTTCAACGGCTACACCTTC.

The CDR3, as DNA: TGTGCCAGCAGTGCCGGGGAGACCCAGTACTTC. Translation: CASSAGETQYF. The chain carries TRBV6-6 and TRBJ2-5; D is uncertain. Germline V lookup: CDR1 MNHNY, CDR2 SVGAGI (reference sequence). V dropped 5 bases and J dropped 5 bases, with 6 bases sitting between them. This CDR3 contains 11 residues.

V is TRBV6-4 and J is TRBJ2-1; unclear D gene. The germline CDR1 and CDR2 sequences are MRHNA and SNTAGT. The CDR3 loop spans 16 amino acids. The V end was cut by 4 bases, the J end by 2 bases, with 15 bases between. The chain's CDR3 is CASSVNLVATYNEQFF. In DNA form, the CDR3 reads TGTGCCAGCAGTGTCAATCTCGTTGCGACCTACAATGAGCAGTTCTTC.

This clone was seen more than once but under ten times. The chain couples TRBV4-1 to TRBJ1-5; weak D call: TRBD1 (5 bases). Germline loops: CDR1 MGHRA, CDR2 YSYEKL. Trimming removed 1 base at V and 6 bases at J, with 13 bases between. This CDR3 has 15 residues. The CDR3 DNA sequence: TGCGCCAGCAGCCAAGGGGGCACGTGGGTTCAGCCCCAGCATTTT. Protein product: CASSQGGTWVQPQHF.

This chain links TRBV7-2 with TRBJ2-7; TRBD1 matches 7 bases. With V trimmed by 5 bases and J by 4 bases, 5 bases remained unmatched. Germline lookup yields CDR1 SGHTA and CDR2 FQGNSA. CDR3 size: 13 residues. CDR3 sequence: CASSRDSFYEQYF. The CDR3 DNA sequence: TGTGCCAGCAGCCGGGACAGCTTTTACGAGCAGTACTTC.

This clone was seen a handful of times. The chain joins TRBV5-5 to TRBJ2-6; tentative D call: TRBD1 (6 bases). Trimming stripped 0 bases from V and 0 bases from J, with 13 bases between. The V gene's germline CDR1 is SGHKS and CDR2 YYEKEE (reference sequence). This CDR3 comprises 18 residues. CDR3 amino acids: CASSLGQGLHSGANVLTF. CDR3 DNA: TGTGCCAGCAGCTTGGGGCAGGGGTTACACTCTGGGGCCAACGTCCTGACTTTC.

V usage is TRBV7-2 and J usage is TRBJ2-7; no definite D call. The CDR3 spans 14 residues. The germline V gene has CDR1 SGHTA and CDR2 FQGNSA. Trimming cost V 5 bases and J 2 bases, with 13 bases left between them. The CDR3 region is CASSPQWQAYEQYF. The CDR3 DNA follows: TGTGCCAGCAGCCCGCAATGGCAGGCCTACGAGCAGTACTTC.

This sequence joins TRBV28 and TRBJ2-5; 16 positions agree with TRBD2. CDR1 and CDR2 (germline): MDHEN, SYDVKM. Trimming cost V 8 bases and J 1 base; bases outside gene matches: 7. The CDR3 has 17 residues. The CDR3 sequence is CASPPGLAGGIQETQYF. DNA for the CDR3: TGTGCCAGCCCCCCGGGACTAGCGGGAGGGATCCAAGAGACCCAGTACTTC.

J is TRBJ1-4 and V is TRBV19; D ambiguous. Deletions cut 5 bases from V and 8 bases from J, with 15 bases between. This CDR3 is built from 14 residues. Germline CDR1 and CDR2: LNHDA and SQIVND (reference sequence). CDR3: CASSLKKRGEKLFF. The CDR3 DNA follows: TGTGCCAGTAGTTTGAAGAAGAGAGGGGAAAAACTGTTTTTT. The variable domain in full, completed from reference TRBV19 and TRBJ1-4, reads DGGITQSPKYLFRKEGQNVTLSCEQNLNHDAMYWYRQDPGQGLRLIYYSQIVNDFQKGDIAEGYSVSREKKESFPLTVTSAQKNPTAFYLCASSLKKRGEKLFFGSGTQLSVL.

CDR3: CASSLGQAVSEQYF. CDR3 coding DNA: TGTGCCAGCAGCTTGGGACAGGCCGTCTCCGAGCAGTACTTC. The chain couples TRBV5-6 to TRBJ2-7; possible D gene TRBD1, 6 bases. V lost 0 bases to trimming and J lost 6 bases, with 13 bases between them. Germline V gene data show CDR1 as SGHDT and CDR2 as YYEEEE. The CDR3 sequence is 14 residues long.

This clone has just a few counts. This chain connects TRBV28 to TRBJ1-1; no clear D gene. V shed 2 bases and J shed 2 bases, with 12 bases lying between them. Germline-derived CDR1 and CDR2 are MDHEN and SYDVKM. This CDR3 region has 15 residues. CDR3 region: CASSLRRHGNTEAFF. The DNA for the CDR3 is TGTGCCAGCAGTTTAAGGAGGCACGGTAACACTGAAGCTTTCTTT.

The chain couples TRBV9 to TRBJ2-3; D unclear. CDR1 and CDR2 from the germline V gene are SGDLS and YYNGEE. This CDR3 comprises 13 residues. Trimming stripped 0 bases from V and 0 bases from J, with 2 bases between. The CDR3 protein is CASSVASTDTQYF. CDR3 in DNA: TGTGCCAGCAGCGTAGCTAGCACAGATACGCAGTATTTT.

This clone was seen only once. This sequence joins TRBV28 and TRBJ1-5; 7 bases align to TRBD1. CDR1 MDHEN and CDR2 SYDVKM come from the germline V gene. The CDR3 spans 16 residues. After removal of 6 bases from V and 2 bases from J, the junction contained 10 bases not matched to a gene. CDR3 DNA sequence: TGTGCCAGCAGAATGGCAGGGGGTCGGCGCAATCAGCCCCAGCATTTT. It encodes CASRMAGGRRNQPQHF. The whole variable domain, remainder taken from reference TRBV28 and TRBJ1-5, is DVKVTQSSRYLVKRTGEKVFLECVQDMDHENMFWYRQDPGLGLRLIYFSYDVKMKEKGDIPEGYSVSREKKERFSLILESASTNQTSMYLCASRMAGGRRNQPQHFGDGTRLSIL.

In DNA form, the CDR3 reads TGTGCCAGCAGCCTACAGGGGGCTCGCGGGGAGCTGTTTTTT. It codes for CASSLQGARGELFF. V gene TRBV7-2 combines with J gene TRBJ2-2; 9 bases fit TRBD1. The trim removed 5 bases at V and 7 bases at J, leaving 5 bases unmatched. Germline values: CDR1 SGHTA, CDR2 FQGNSA. This CDR3 region has 14 residues.

The rearrangement joins TRBV5-1 to TRBJ2-3; tentatively, D is TRBD1 (6 bases). Germline CDR1 reads SGHRS; CDR2 reads YFSETQ. The length of the CDR3 is 16 residues. The V gene lost 2 bases and the J gene lost 2 bases, with 15 bases spanning the gap. Written as DNA, the CDR3 is TGCGCCAGCAGCTTCCCCGGACAGATATACACAGATACGCAGTATTTT. Protein: CASSFPGQIYTDTQYF.

This rearrangement joins TRBV5-1 to TRBJ2-7, with TRBD2 matching 8 bases. Germline CDR1 is SGHRS and CDR2 is YFSETQ. The V segment lost 4 bases and the J segment 4 bases; nucleotides outside the gene matches: 10. The CDR3 is 15 residues long. CDR3 residues: CASSGSGGYQYEQYF. CDR3 in DNA: TGCGCCAGCAGCGGAAGCGGGGGATACCAGTACGAGCAGTACTTC.

The chain joins TRBV7-9 to TRBJ1-1; 8 bases are a match to TRBD1. Germline CDR1 reads SEHNR; CDR2 reads FQNEAQ (reference sequence). This CDR3 is 14 amino acids long. V lost 2 bases to trimming and J lost 9 bases; unmatched junction nucleotides: 8. The CDR3 DNA reads as TGTGCCAGCAGCTTAAGCCTACCAGGGGGCCAAGCTTTCTTT. It codes for CASSLSLPGGQAFF.

The chain combines TRBV4-1 with TRBJ2-7; 7 bases line up with TRBD2. The CDR3 loop spans 13 amino acids. The J segment lost 6 bases and the V segment lost 1 base, leaving 3 bases of the junction unmatched. The V gene's germline CDR1 is MGHRA and CDR2 YSYEKL. The chain's CDR3 is CASSQGLAREQYF. For the CDR3, the DNA is TGCGCCAGCAGCCAAGGACTAGCACGCGAGCAGTACTTC.